These 30 T cell receptor beta chains originate from one sample sequenced in a study of shared clonotypes between healthy human individuals. The protocol was immunoSEQ multiplex PCR, while the TCRdb copy is restricted to in-frame clones and leaves out a portion. This table has 1.4 million or so clones, just under 99% appearing once. Sequenced material: naive CD4+ T cells sorted from blood. Subset defined: CD45RA+ positively selected. These receptors originate from a young man in good health.

V and J are TRBV6-4 and TRBJ1-1; D possibly corresponds to TRBD1 (6 bases). CDR1 MRHNA and CDR2 SNTAGT come from the germline V gene. Trimming took off 5 bases at V and 4 bases at J, with 11 bases between the two ends. The CDR3 is 13 amino acids. CDR3 sequence: CASSQTGTTEAFF. The DNA of the CDR3 is TGTGCCAGCAGTCAGACAGGAACCACTGAAGCTTTCTTT.

The genes are TRBV9 and TRBJ2-7, with no clear D. The CDR3 spans 15 residues. CDR1 and CDR2 from the germline V gene are SGDLS and YYNGEE. V was shortened by 3 bases and J by 0 bases, with 13 bases between the two germline ends. CDR3 residues: CASSEDGTSSYEQYF. The CDR3 DNA follows: TGTGCCAGCAGCGAGGACGGCACAAGCTCCTACGAGCAGTACTTC.

The V and J genes are TRBV14 and TRBJ2-1; 14 nucleotides agree with TRBD2. Unmatched junction bases numbered 8, after V lost 4 bases and J lost 9 bases. CDR3 size: 16 residues. CDR1 is SGHDN, CDR2 FVKESK, per germline. Here the CDR3 DNA reads TGTGCCAGCAGCCTCCGACTAGCGGGAGGGGCTAGTGAGCAGTTCTTC. This sequence encodes CASSLRLAGGASEQFF.

For the CDR3, the DNA is TGCGCCAGCAGTCAGGGGGACAGGGGGTCCTACGAGCAGTACTTC. This codes for CASSQGDRGSYEQYF. This chain links TRBV4-1 with TRBJ2-7; TRBD1 matches 11 bases. This CDR3 has 15 amino acids. Germline V gene data show CDR1 as MGHRA and CDR2 as YSYEKL. V shed 6 bases, J shed 1 base, and the junction held 5 bases outside the gene matches.

The chain recombines TRBV28 with TRBJ2-5; D is uncertain. The V and J ends lost 6 bases and 5 bases respectively, with 16 bases between them. This CDR3 has 14 residues. Germline-derived CDR1 and CDR2 are MDHEN and SYDVKM. CDR3 protein: CASSPRKGAETQYF. The CDR3 DNA sequence: TGTGCCAGCAGCCCTCGAAAGGGCGCGGAGACCCAGTACTTC.

The chain employs TRBV6-1 and TRBJ2-7; 8 bases fit TRBD2. The germline V gene encodes CDR1 MNHNS and CDR2 SASEGT. The V gene end was trimmed by 1 base and the J gene end by 0 bases; junction bases not matched to a gene: 2. The CDR3 is 15 amino acids. Here the CDR3 reads CASSEERGNSYEQYF. The CDR3 DNA is TGTGCCAGCAGTGAAGAGCGGGGGAACTCCTACGAGCAGTACTTC.

The rearrangement links TRBV4-1 to TRBJ2-1, with a weak D call TRBD2 (6 bases). The germline gives CDR1 MGHRA, CDR2 YSYEKL. This CDR3 is built from 16 residues. V shed 0 bases and J shed 12 bases, with 21 bases lying between them. CDR3 sequence: CASSQEFLRRELTQFF. DNA for the CDR3: TGCGCCAGCAGCCAAGAGTTTTTAAGGAGGGAACTTACGCAGTTCTTC.

The chain recombines TRBV9 with TRBJ2-7; 14 bases agree with TRBD2. CDR3 length: 17 residues. V shed 1 base, J shed 5 bases, and the junction held 8 bases outside the gene matches. Germline V lookup: CDR1 SGDLS, CDR2 YYNGEE. The CDR3 DNA reads TGTGCCAGCAGCGTATCCCCCGGGACTAGCGGGAGCCACGAGCAGTACTTC. This translates into CASSVSPGTSGSHEQYF.

This sequence joins TRBV10-2 and TRBJ1-1, with D perhaps TRBD1 (5 bases). Trimming took 2 bases from V and 0 from J, leaving 13 bases between them. The CDR3 spans 16 residues. Per germline, CDR1 WSHSY and CDR2 SAAADI. CDR3 nucleotide sequence: TGCGCCAGCAGTGAGGTCCAGGGAATCATGAACACTGAAGCTTTCTTT. Amino acid sequence: CASSEVQGIMNTEAFF.

This sequence joins TRBV30 and TRBJ2-2, with D perhaps matching TRBD2 (6 bases). Germline CDR1 and CDR2: GTSNPN and SVGIG (reference sequence). The CDR3 covers 15 residues. V lost 0 bases, J lost 6 bases, and 14 bases lay in between. DNA of the CDR3: TGTGCCTGGAGTGTGGGGGGACTTGCGTCCGGGGAGCTGTTTTTT. It is translated as CAWSVGGLASGELFF.

About this clone itself: The same CDR3 can be traced to other DNA sequences in this sample. The chain combines TRBV5-1 with TRBJ2-3, with 9 bases identical to TRBD1. This CDR3 is built from 14 residues. Unmatched junction bases numbered 6, after V lost 4 bases and J lost 6 bases. Germline V gives CDR1 SGHRS, CDR2 YFSETQ. DNA of the CDR3: TGCGCCAGCAGCCCCGGGACAGGGACCGATACGCAGTATTTT. Translating it yields CASSPGTGTDTQYF.

This clone was seen only once. V and J are TRBV6-1 and TRBJ2-7; 9 bases map to TRBD2. Losses at the gene ends were 7 bases for V and 3 bases for J; bases not matched to a gene: 10. CDR1 is MNHNS, CDR2 SASEGT, per germline. CDR3 length: 15 residues. In nucleotides, the CDR3 is TGTGCCAGCATTGGTAGCGGGAGAGAACACTACGAGCAGTACTTC. Amino acid sequence: CASIGSGREHYEQYF.

Of note for this clone: Other DNA sequences in this specimen translate into the identical CDR3. The chain has TRBV28 and TRBJ2-7; the match to TRBD2 covers 9 bases. Germline V lookup: CDR1 MDHEN, CDR2 SYDVKM. The CDR3 runs to 13 residues. With V trimmed by 6 bases and J by 2 bases, 2 bases remained unmatched. The CDR3 DNA reads as TGTGCCAGCAGCCTAGCGGGAACCTACGAGCAGTACTTC. Its protein is CASSLAGTYEQYF. The full variable domain, in which reference TRBV28 and TRBJ2-7 provide the parts outside the CDR3, is DVKVTQSSRYLVKRTGEKVFLECVQDMDHENMFWYRQDPGLGLRLIYFSYDVKMKEKGDIPEGYSVSREKKERFSLILESASTNQTSMYLCASSLAGTYEQYFGPGTRLTVT.

The V gene is TRBV21-1, the J gene TRBJ2-7; the table's D gene call, TRBD1, was not cross checked with the DNA. TRBV21-1 is noted as a pseudogene. CDR3 length: 16 amino acids. Here the CDR3 DNA reads TGTGCCAGCAGCAAAGAGAGCCAGGAAGTACCCTACGAGCAGTACTTC. It translates to CASSKESQEVPYEQYF.

The chain uses TRBV27 and TRBJ1-5; D is possibly TRBD1 (5 bases). This CDR3 region has 18 residues. V was cut by 3 bases and J by 0 bases, with 18 bases left in between. Germline loops: CDR1 MNHEY, CDR2 SMNVEV (reference sequence). For the CDR3, the DNA is TGTGCCAGCAGTTTCCGAGGACAAAACTTCAATAGCAATCAGCCCCAGCATTTT. This sequence encodes CASSFRGQNFNSNQPQHF.

The V gene is TRBV29-1, the J gene TRBJ1-1, with unresolved D. The CDR3 is 15 residues long. Per the germline V gene, CDR1 is SQVTM and CDR2 is ANQGSEA. V lost 4 bases to trimming and J lost 4 bases, with 19 bases between them. The CDR3 here is CSVGAMLLRGTEAFF. In DNA, the CDR3 is TGCAGCGTTGGGGCCATGCTGCTAAGAGGCACTGAAGCTTTCTTT.

The V and J genes are TRBV18 and TRBJ1-1; 8 nucleotides line up with TRBD1. Per germline, CDR1 KGHSH and CDR2 LQKENI. V dropped 8 bases and J dropped 5; count of bases not matched to a gene: 10. The CDR3 has 14 amino acids. The CDR3 spells CASQQGQGYTEAFF. The CDR3 coding sequence is TGTGCCAGCCAGCAAGGACAGGGATATACTGAAGCTTTCTTT.

This clone was observed once. The sample holds other DNA sequences that translate to the same CDR3. This chain joins TRBV28 and TRBJ2-1; 7 bases fit TRBD1. The trim removed 5 bases at V and 2 bases at J, leaving 3 bases unmatched. This CDR3 contains 14 residues. CDR1 and CDR2 from the germline V gene are MDHEN and SYDVKM. The CDR3 DNA follows: TGTGCCAGCAGTCCGACAGGGCCCTACAATGAGCAGTTCTTC. It is translated as CASSPTGPYNEQFF.

The chain has TRBV9 and TRBJ2-1; D is possibly TRBD2 (6 bases). Trimming stripped 0 bases from V and 5 bases from J, with 9 bases between. CDR3 length: 14 amino acids. Germline lookup yields CDR1 SGDLS and CDR2 YYNGEE. CDR3 DNA sequence: TGTGCCAGCAGCGTAGGGGGACTCAACAATGAGCAGTTCTTC. This sequence encodes CASSVGGLNNEQFF.

V is TRBV12-5 and J is TRBJ2-5; 8 nucleotides match TRBD2. Germline CDR1 LGHNT, CDR2 FRNRAP. Germline trimming cut 5 bases from V and 5 bases from J; bases unmatched to any gene: 7. The CDR3 spans 14 residues. The chain's CDR3 is CASGHGSGNETQYF. CDR3 coding DNA: TGTGCTAGTGGTCATGGTAGCGGGAACGAGACCCAGTACTTC.

The chain combines TRBV25-1 with TRBJ2-1; D perhaps matches TRBD2 (6 bases). The CDR3 length is 14 residues. Germline CDR1 reads MGHDK; CDR2 reads SYGVNS. The V end lost 5 bases, the J end lost 5 bases, and 13 bases lay between the germline ends. The CDR3 sequence: CASSSPRDDNEQFF. The CDR3 DNA is TGTGCCAGCAGTAGTCCGCGGGACGACAATGAGCAGTTCTTC.

Details on this clone: Other DNA variants within this sample encode the same CDR3. The rearrangement links TRBV9 to TRBJ2-7; no definite D call. With 3 bases removed from V and 1 base from J, the gap between germline ends came to 11 bases. CDR1 SGDLS and CDR2 YYNGEE come from the germline V gene. The CDR3 spans 14 residues. The CDR3 DNA follows: TGTGCCAGCAGCGCGACGGGCACATCCTACGAGCAGTACTTC. Its protein product is CASSATGTSYEQYF.

As regards this clone: At the DNA level, this CDR3 is encoded by other sequences in the same sample as well. The CDR3 DNA is TGTGCCAGCAGCGTAGGGAGCTCCTACGAGCAGTACTTC. It translates to CASSVGSSYEQYF. The V gene is TRBV9, the J gene TRBJ2-7; D remains unclear. V shed 0 bases and J shed 0 bases, with 4 bases lying between them. This CDR3 contains 13 residues. Germline V CDR1 and CDR2: SGDLS, YYNGEE.

The gene calls are TRBV5-5 and TRBJ2-2, with D perhaps matching TRBD2 (5 bases). Germline assignment: CDR1 SGHKS and CDR2 YYEKEE (reference sequence). Trimming removed 4 bases from V and 5 bases from J, with 9 bases in between. The CDR3 has 13 residues. DNA for the CDR3: TGTGCCAGCAGCCCGCCGGGGACCGGGGAGCTGTTTTTT. This gives the protein CASSPPGTGELFF. The complete variable domain, with remaining parts taken from reference TRBV5-5 and TRBJ2-2, reads DAGVTQSPTHLIKTRGQQVTLRCSPISGHKSVSWYQQVLGQGPQFIFQYYEKEERGRGNFPDRFSARQFPNYSSELNVNALLLGDSALYLCASSPPGTGELFFGEGSRLTVL.

The chain carries TRBV5-1 and TRBJ1-3, with TRBD1 as a possible D gene (5 bases). The germline CDR1 and CDR2 sequences are SGHRS and YFSETQ. This CDR3 is 16 amino acids long. Trimming took 4 bases from V and 0 from J, leaving 14 bases between them. This CDR3 is CASSAGTQSSGNTIYF. CDR3 DNA sequence: TGCGCCAGCAGCGCAGGGACCCAGAGCTCTGGAAACACCATATATTTT. The full variable domain, with the rest looked up from reference TRBV5-1 and TRBJ1-3, is KAGVTQTPRYLIKTRGQQVTLSCSPISGHRSVSWYQQTPGQGLQFLFEYFSETQRNKGNFPGRFSGRQFSNSRSEMNVSTLELGDSALYLCASSAGTQSSGNTIYFGEGSWLTVV.

The chain carries TRBV19 and TRBJ2-7, with TRBD2 matching over 12 bases. Germline CDR1 reads LNHDA; CDR2 reads SQIVND (reference sequence). V shed 3 bases, J shed 4 bases, and the junction held 4 bases outside the gene matches. The CDR3 is made up of 15 amino acids. The DNA of the CDR3 is TGTGCCAGTAGTATCCTGACTAGCGGGAGATACGAGCAGTACTTC. Translation gives CASSILTSGRYEQYF.

This rearrangement joins TRBV5-1 to TRBJ1-3; D not certain. V was trimmed by 3 bases and J by 0 bases, leaving 25 bases between them. The CDR3 is 20 amino acids. From germline, CDR1 is SGHRS and CDR2 YFSETQ. The CDR3 loop is CASSSLPSRTGKFSGNTIYF. In DNA form, the CDR3 reads TGCGCCAGCAGCTCGCTCCCTTCTAGGACCGGGAAGTTCTCTGGAAACACCATATATTTT.

The chain carries TRBV25-1 and TRBJ1-1; the D gene is possibly TRBD1 (5 bases). This CDR3 is built from 15 residues. Trimming removed 2 bases at V and 3 bases at J, with 13 bases between. The germline gives CDR1 MGHDK, CDR2 SYGVNS. As DNA, the CDR3 is TGTGCCAGCAGTGAAGGTAAGGGGACGTACACTGAAGCTTTCTTT. It specifies CASSEGKGTYTEAFF.

This sequence joins TRBV18 and TRBJ2-7; maybe TRBD2 (5 bases). In germline, CDR1 is KGHSH, CDR2 LQKENI. The CDR3 loop spans 15 amino acids. The ends were cut back, 2 bases at V and 4 bases at J, with 15 bases in the middle. The CDR3 sequence is CASSPKTGIIYEQYF. CDR3 DNA: TGTGCCAGCTCACCAAAAACCGGGATAATATACGAGCAGTACTTC.

This clone was detected only once. The chain couples TRBV5-4 to TRBJ1-2; D gene ambiguous. V lost 3 bases, J lost 1 base, and 16 bases lay in between. The CDR3 has 16 residues. Germline V gene data show CDR1 as SGHNT and CDR2 as YYREEE (reference sequence). CDR3 loop: CASSSDGWTNNYGYTF. The CDR3 region has the DNA TGTGCCAGCAGCTCGGACGGATGGACTAATAACTATGGCTACACCTTC.